Listed below are T cell receptor beta chains from one sample, sequenced in a study of cytomegalovirus exposure and HLA in healthy donors. Libraries were prepared by immunoSEQ multiplex PCR; TCRdb keeps only in-frame clonotypes and omits some of them. The sample lists approximately 150,000 clones; roughly 80% were seen once. Specimen: PBMCs. The origin of the receptors is a male donor in good health and CMV-seronegative. The CDR3 runs from the conserved cysteine through the conserved F or W. Fields, in order: V gene, D gene, J gene, clone size, CDR3 protein, CDR3 DNA. D genes are given only for firm matches. Some rows have no size entry. The others give once, few or many, or a class for an expanded clone.

V: TRBV28
D: TRBD2
J: TRBJ2-1
size: -
CDR3: CASSPVGRAGDEQFF
DNA: TGTGCCAGCAGCCCAGTCGGGAGGGCCGGGGATGAGCAGTTCTTC

V: TRBV6-5
D: TRBD1
J: TRBJ2-2
size: few
CDR3: CATPPGTGEIGELFF
DNA: TGTGCCACCCCCCCCGGGACAGGGGAGATCGGGGAGCTGTTTTTT

V: TRBV4-1
D: -
J: TRBJ2-6
size: -
CDR3: CASSPWTGANVLTF
DNA: TGCGCCAGCAGCCCTTGGACAGGGGCCAACGTCCTGACTTTC

V: TRBV12-2
D: -
J: TRBJ2-1
size: -
CDR3: CASRFGPGGTYNEQFF
DNA: TGTGCAAGTCGCTTCGGACCCGGCGGGACCTACAATGAGCAGTTCTTC

V: TRBV27
D: TRBD1
J: TRBJ1-1
size: -
CDR3: CATRDRVQEAFF
DNA: TGTGCCACCCGGGACAGAGTGCAAGAAGCTTTCTTT

V: TRBV11-3
D: -
J: TRBJ1-1
size: -
CDR3: CASSLTRGAEAFF
DNA: TGTGCCAGCAGCTTAACCAGGGGAGCCGAAGCTTTCTTT

V: TRBV18
D: TRBD1
J: TRBJ1-2
size: -
CDR3: CASSPGQGYGYTF
DNA: TGTGCCAGCTCACCGGGACAGGGATATGGCTACACCTTC

V: TRBV10-2
D: -
J: TRBJ1-2
size: once
CDR3: CASSATGDYGYTF
DNA: TGCGCCAGCAGTGCGACAGGAGACTATGGCTACACCTTC

V: TRBV5-1
D: -
J: TRBJ2-7
size: -
CDR3: CASRHPSYEQYF
DNA: TGCGCCAGCAGACACCCCTCCTACGAGCAGTACTTC

V: TRBV7-9
D: TRBD2
J: TRBJ2-5
size: few
CDR3: CASSFGLAEQETQYF
DNA: TGTGCCAGCAGCTTCGGTCTAGCGGAACAAGAGACCCAGTACTTC

V: TRBV13
D: -
J: TRBJ2-7
size: -
CDR3: CASSWQGRSYEQYF
DNA: TGTGCCAGCAGCTGGCAGGGGAGATCCTACGAGCAGTACTTC

V: TRBV13
D: TRBD1
J: TRBJ2-7
size: -
CDR3: CASSPGTGGEQYF
DNA: TGTGCCAGCAGCCCCGGGACAGGGGGCGAGCAGTACTTC

V: TRBV9
D: TRBD1
J: TRBJ2-1
size: -
CDR3: CASSVRDSFNEQFF
DNA: TGTGCCAGCAGCGTGAGGGACAGTTTCAATGAGCAGTTCTTC

V: TRBV4-3
D: -
J: TRBJ2-1
size: -
CDR3: CASSHLTARSEQFF
DNA: TGCGCCAGCAGCCACTTGACAGCCCGGAGTGAGCAGTTCTTC

V: TRBV4-3
D: -
J: TRBJ2-3
size: -
CDR3: CASSQEGGGTNTQYF
DNA: TGCGCCAGCAGCCAAGAAGGGGGCGGGACGAATACGCAGTATTTT

V: TRBV2
D: -
J: TRBJ2-7
size: -
CDR3: CACDPGETYEQYF
DNA: TGTGCCTGCGACCCAGGGGAAACCTACGAGCAGTACTTC

V: TRBV19
D: -
J: TRBJ1-4
size: -
CDR3: CASSIQGGLFF
DNA: TGTGCCAGTAGTATCCAGGGCGGACTGTTTTTT

V: TRBV19
D: -
J: TRBJ2-3
size: once
CDR3: CASSITGVSTDTQYF
DNA: TGTGCCAGTAGTATCACCGGGGTTAGCACAGATACGCAGTATTTT

V: TRBV10-3
D: TRBD1
J: TRBJ1-3
size: -
CDR3: CAISGQGAKTGNTIYF
DNA: TGTGCCATCAGCGGACAGGGGGCAAAGACTGGAAACACCATATATTTT

V: TRBV7-6
D: -
J: TRBJ2-1
size: once
CDR3: CASSLGLDNEQFF
DNA: TGTGCCAGCAGCTTAGGGTTAGACAATGAGCAGTTCTTC

V: TRBV25-1
D: TRBD2
J: TRBJ2-5
size: once
CDR3: CASSQGTSGQETQYF
DNA: TGTGCCAGCAGTCAGGGGACTAGCGGCCAAGAGACCCAGTACTTC

V: TRBV6-4
D: TRBD2
J: TRBJ2-3
size: -
CDR3: CASSDSAGAPDTQYF
DNA: TGTGCCAGCAGTGACTCAGCGGGAGCACCAGATACGCAGTATTTT

V: TRBV2
D: -
J: TRBJ1-2
size: -
CDR3: CASSEAGPGGYTF
DNA: TGTGCCAGCAGTGAGGCGGGGCCAGGTGGCTACACCTTC

V: TRBV5-1
D: TRBD1
J: TRBJ2-7
size: -
CDR3: CASSLVTGTSYEQYF
DNA: TGCGCCAGCAGCTTGGTGACAGGGACATCCTACGAGCAGTACTTC

V: TRBV7-6
D: TRBD2
J: TRBJ2-7
size: -
CDR3: CASSLESSGSQQYF
DNA: TGTGCCAGCAGCTTAGAGAGTAGCGGGAGCCAGCAGTACTTC

V: TRBV21-1
D: -
J: TRBJ2-7
size: few
CDR3: CASSRDRPYEQYF
DNA: TGTGCCAGCAGTCGGGACAGACCCTACGAGCAGTACTTC

V: TRBV7-9
D: TRBD2
J: TRBJ2-3
size: -
CDR3: CASSLVTSGRNFRTDTQYF
DNA: TGTGCCAGCAGCTTAGTGACTAGCGGGAGGAATTTTAGGACAGATACGCAGTATTTT

V: TRBV7-9
D: TRBD1
J: TRBJ2-7
size: -
CDR3: CASSPSDRVKDEQYF
DNA: TGTGCCAGCAGCCCCTCGGACAGGGTAAAGGACGAGCAGTACTTC

V: TRBV19
D: TRBD1
J: TRBJ1-1
size: -
CDR3: CASSTDRGPVDTEAFF
DNA: TGTGCCAGTAGTACTGACAGGGGCCCGGTGGACACTGAAGCTTTCTTT

V: TRBV6-5
D: -
J: TRBJ1-2
size: -
CDR3: CASSYGSLTNYGYTF
DNA: TGTGCCAGCAGTTACGGGAGTCTCACTAACTATGGCTACACCTTC

V: TRBV7-6
D: -
J: TRBJ1-1
size: -
CDR3: CASSLGGKSTEAFF
DNA: TGTGCCAGCAGCTTAGGAGGGAAATCCACTGAAGCTTTCTTT

V: TRBV18
D: -
J: TRBJ2-3
size: -
CDR3: CASSPGDTQYF
DNA: TGTGCCAGCTCCCCGGGAGATACGCAGTATTTT

V: TRBV4-2
D: TRBD1
J: TRBJ2-4
size: -
CDR3: CASSHGGVGPRDRALGAKNIQYF
DNA: TGTGCCAGCAGCCACGGAGGGGTAGGGCCGCGGGACAGGGCTCTCGGGGCCAAAAACATTCAGTACTTC

V: TRBV10-3
D: -
J: TRBJ2-3
size: -
CDR3: CAISELGWRAGPITDTQYF
DNA: TGTGCCATCAGTGAGTTGGGCTGGCGGGCCGGGCCCATCACAGATACGCAGTATTTT

V: TRBV4-2
D: -
J: TRBJ1-4
size: -
CDR3: CASRRGVSNEKLFF
DNA: TGTGCATCAAGACGAGGCGTATCTAATGAAAAACTGTTTTTT

V: TRBV11-1
D: -
J: TRBJ2-3
size: -
CDR3: CASTWGGSAGARRDTQYF
DNA: TGTGCCAGCACCTGGGGCGGGTCGGCGGGGGCCCGTAGAGATACGCAGTATTTT

V: TRBV19
D: TRBD2
J: TRBJ2-7
size: -
CDR3: CASSISGRSYEQYF
DNA: TGTGCCAGTAGTATAAGCGGGAGATCCTACGAGCAGTACTTC

V: TRBV28
D: TRBD2
J: TRBJ2-3
size: -
CDR3: CASSPGLAWTSTDTQYF
DNA: TGTGCCAGCAGTCCGGGACTAGCGTGGACTAGCACAGATACGCAGTATTTT